This T cell receptor (beta chain) was identified during a study of shared clonotypes between healthy human individuals. For the study at large: For every donor, three CD4 naive, three CD4 memory, two CD8 naive and one CD8 memory plates were used.

Donors comprised only Caucasian adults living in Nashville, Tennessee. Comments on this clone: What it binds is unknown.

Profiled with immunoSEQ multiplex PCR; TCRdb holds only in-frame clones, not every one. Counted here are approximately 500,000 clones, 95% to 97% occurring once; the ten biggest clones make up 0.06%. The study, taken as a whole, reports: Rarefaction showed sorted-subset sequencing was incomplete despite large depth. Memory subsets generally showed smaller estimated richness than naive subsets did.

Sequenced: naive CD4+ T cells sorted from blood. Indicated subset: CD45RA+ positively selected. The TCR sequence derives from a woman aged 25 to 39 in good health.

In nucleotides, the CDR3 is TGTGCCAGCAGCAATCTAGCGGACCTCCAGAACGAGCAGTACTTC. It is translated as CASSNLADLQNEQYF. The chain recombines TRBV6-6 with TRBJ2-5; the match to TRBD2 covers 7 bases. The DNA end favors TRBJ2-7, so the J call may be wrong. The V gene's germline CDR1 is MNHNY and CDR2 SVGAGI (reference sequence). The length of the CDR3 is 15 residues.